Below, 5 T cell receptor beta chains from the same sample are listed, as sequenced in a study of T-cell reconstitution after alpha-beta-depleted transplantation in children. Unique molecular identifiers were incorporated when the TCRbeta library was constructed. A single record per CDR3 protein comes from TCRdb applying MiXCR to the PCR reads. The table includes fewer than 150,000 distinct CDR3 sequences, about 9.6% detected once. The sequencing here drew on PBMCs, mostly from graft donor cells, taken 180 days after TCRalphabeta/CD19-depleted stem cell transplant. All receptors derive from a girl under three years old who had a stem cell transplant for combined immunodeficiency, so the T cells may come from the graft donor.

This clonotype occurred a few times. This chain uses TRBV7-9 with TRBJ1-1; possibly TRBD1 for D (6 bases). The ends were cut back, 5 bases at V and 7 bases at J, with 14 bases in the middle. This CDR3 is built from 13 residues. Germline CDR1 SEHNR, CDR2 FQNEAQ (reference sequence). The CDR3 nucleotides read TGTGCCAGCAGCCCCACAGGGTTGGATGAAGCTTTCTTT. Protein product: CASSPTGLDEAFF.

The genes are TRBV12-3 or TRBV12-4 and TRBJ2-2; D possibly corresponds to TRBD2 (5 bases). V was shortened by 8 bases and J by 1 base, with 14 bases between the two germline ends. The CDR3 extends over 15 amino acids. CDR3 DNA: TGTGCCAGCGGATTCGGACTTAGGAACACCGGGGAGCTGTTTTTT. As protein: CASGFGLRNTGELFF.

This clonotype has ten or more counts. This chain uses TRBV7-3 with TRBJ2-2; TRBD1 agrees at 8 bases. J was trimmed by 7 bases and V by 5 bases; bases with no gene match: 9. Germline loops: CDR1 SGHTA, CDR2 FQGTGA. There are 15 residues in the CDR3. The CDR3 coding sequence is TGTGCCAGCAGCAGAGGACAGGGTGTTAACGGGGAGCTGTTTTTT. Translation gives CASSRGQGVNGELFF.

The chain recombines TRBV5-1 with TRBJ2-7; TRBD1 agrees at 7 bases. This CDR3 contains 14 residues. From germline, CDR1 is SGHRS and CDR2 YFSETQ. The V gene end was trimmed by 4 bases and the J gene end by 5 bases; junction bases not matched to a gene: 9. The CDR3 sequence is CASSRQGELDEQYF. For the CDR3, the DNA is TGCGCCAGCAGCAGACAGGGCGAATTGGACGAGCAGTACTTC.

The sample holds many counts of this clonotype. The CDR3 DNA reads TGTGCCAGCAGCACAGGTTTCAATCAGCCCCAGCATTTT. Amino acids: CASSTGFNQPQHF. V usage is TRBV5-8 and J usage is TRBJ1-5; maybe TRBD1 (5 bases). The CDR3 is 13 amino acids. Trimming stripped 4 bases from V and 3 bases from J, with 8 bases between. Germline V CDR1 and CDR2: SGHTS, YDEGEE. The whole variable domain, filled in from reference TRBV5-8 and TRBJ1-5, reads EAGVTQSPTHLIKTRGQQATLRCSPISGHTSVYWYQQALGLGLQFLLWYDEGEERNRGNFPPRFSGRQFPNYSSELNVNALELEDSALYLCASSTGFNQPQHFGDGTRLSIL.